This T cell receptor (beta chain) was sequenced during a study of beta chain features in type 1 diabetes. Per donor, one heparinised blood draw averaged around 120 mL. Each of the CD4+ naive, central memory, regulatory and stem cell-like memory populations was sorted via CD45RO/CCR7/CD25/CD127/CD95/CD27. All of the isolated RNA was reverse transcribed, so expressed TCRB transcripts were sequenced. The table came from immunoSEQ multiplex PCR; TCRdb's copy has only in-frame clones and leaves some out. In the table there are 350,000 to 450,000 clones, about 15% of which are singletons. Trimming cost V 4 bases and J 6 bases, with 15 bases left between them. The germline V gene has CDR1 SGHVS and CDR2 FNYEAQ. There are 15 residues in the CDR3.

The chain employs TRBV7-6 and TRBJ2-2; tentatively, D is TRBD1 (7 bases). Input material: naive CD4+ T cells from blood. The TCR sequence derives from a young man in good health. CDR3: CASSSRGGGSGELFF. The CDR3 region has the DNA TGTGCCAGCAGCTCCCGCGGAGGGGGCTCCGGGGAGCTGTTTTTT.